One sample yielded the 14 T cell receptor beta chains listed below, sequenced in a study of response to subunit inactivated influenza vaccine. Via MiXCR, TCRdb re-called the RT-PCR reads, giving one row per CDR3 protein. The data show around 250,000 distinct CDR3 sequences, with approximately 12% seen just once and approximately 8.3% held by the top ten. The starting material was non-naive T cells sorted from PBMCs, obtained roughly 2 weeks before vaccination. These receptors all come from a man aged 50 to 59 who received an inactivated influenza vaccine.

The chain links TRBV12-3 or TRBV12-4 to TRBJ1-5; D unresolved. Between the trimmed V and J ends, which lost 6 bases and 5 bases, there was a span of 11 bases. The CDR3 has 13 residues. DNA of the CDR3: TGTGCCAGCAGCGCGAGAAGCGATCAGCCCCAGCATTTT. Translation: CASSARSDQPQHF.

There are many counts of this clonotype. The chain recombines TRBV5-1 with TRBJ2-7, with 9 bases fitting TRBD1. The V segment lost 4 bases and the J segment 2 bases; nucleotides outside the gene matches: 4. The CDR3 length is 14 residues. CDR1 is SGHRS and CDR2 is YFSETQ in the germline V gene. The chain's CDR3 is CASSPDRGTYEQYF. The CDR3, as DNA: TGCGCCAGCAGCCCGGACAGGGGCACCTACGAGCAGTACTTC.

The J gene is TRBJ2-4, the V gene TRBV3-1; D gene uncertain. Germline-derived CDR1 and CDR2 are LGHDT and YNNKEL (reference sequence). This CDR3 has 13 amino acids. Trimming shortened V by 0 bases and J by 10 bases, and 10 bases separated the two germline ends. In nucleotides, the CDR3 is TGTGCCAGCAGCCAAGATTCCGAGTGGATTCAGTACTTC. This encodes CASSQDSEWIQYF.

In the case of this clonotype: Possible read error: a much larger clone is one base away. This chain joins TRBV6-6 and TRBJ2-7; D possibly corresponds to TRBD2 (6 bases). The CDR3 consists of 12 residues. CDR1 MNHNY and CDR2 SVGAGI come from the germline V gene (reference sequence). This chain's CDR3 is CASREGNYGQYF. The DNA of the CDR3 is TGTGCCAGCAGGGAGGGGAACTACGGGCAGTACTTC.

This clonotype showed up just a few times. This chain joins TRBV11-2 and TRBJ2-1; perhaps TRBD2 as D (5 bases). Looked up from germline, CDR1 is SGHAT and CDR2 is FQNNGV. The V gene lost 2 bases and the J gene lost 9 bases, with 11 bases spanning the gap. CDR3 length: 13 residues. CDR3 sequence: CASSLNRGGEQFF. CDR3 nucleotides: TGTGCCAGCAGCTTAAATCGGGGTGGTGAGCAGTTCTTC. Together with reference TRBV11-2 and TRBJ2-1, the CDR3 gives the full variable domain: EAGVAQSPRYKIIEKRQSVAFWCNPISGHATLYWYQQILGQGPKLLIQFQNNGVVDDSQLPKDRFSAERLKGVDSTLKIQPAKLEDSAVYLCASSLNRGGEQFFGPGTRLTVL.

The chain joins TRBV13 to TRBJ2-2; 13 bases map to TRBD2. CDR3 size: 20 residues. The germline CDR1 and CDR2 sequences are PRHDT and FYEKMQ (reference sequence). V dropped 5 bases and J dropped 0; count of bases not matched to a gene: 12. CDR3 region: CASSPYLRTSGGPNTGELFF. CDR3 sequence (DNA): TGTGCCAGCAGCCCGTACCTAAGGACTAGCGGGGGACCGAACACCGGGGAGCTGTTTTTT.

This clonotype turned up a few times. The genes are TRBV12-3 or TRBV12-4 and TRBJ2-7; 8 bases align to TRBD2. This CDR3 contains 15 residues. V dropped 0 bases and J dropped 6; count of bases not matched to a gene: 7. The CDR3 nucleotides read TGTGCCAGCAGTTTAGCGTCGGGGGGGCCGGGCGAGCAGTACTTC. Its protein product is CASSLASGGPGEQYF.

Here the CDR3 DNA reads TGCGCCAGCAGCTTCGGGACAGAGAAAGAGACCCAGTACTTC. This codes for CASSFGTEKETQYF. The rearrangement links TRBV5-1 to TRBJ2-5; TRBD1 agrees at 7 bases. The junction had 4 bases not matched to a gene; V was cut back by 2 bases and J by 3 bases. The CDR3 covers 14 residues. Per the germline V gene, CDR1 is SGHRS and CDR2 is YFSETQ.

To note about this clonotype: Likely a read error: the CDR3 ends without its conserved phenylalanine or tryptophan. This chain links TRBV7-9 with TRBJ1-1; D is unresolved. V shed 4 bases and J shed 7 bases, with 19 bases lying between them. This CDR3 has 15 residues. From germline, CDR1 is SEHNR and CDR2 FQNEAQ (reference sequence). This CDR3 reads CASSWGGRTGGEAFI. The CDR3 nucleotides are TGTGCCAGCAGCTGGGGAGGCCGAACCGGCGGTGAAGCTTTCATT.

This clonotype has just a few counts. This chain links TRBV15 with TRBJ1-4, with 8 bases that match TRBD1. V trimming: 4 bases; J trimming: 6 bases; junction bases outside the gene matches: 7. CDR1 and CDR2 (germline): LNHNV, YYDKDF (reference sequence). This CDR3 has 15 amino acids. CDR3 DNA: TGTGCCACCAGCACAAGAGGGACAGGAGATGAAAAACTGTTTTTT. It encodes CATSTRGTGDEKLFF.

This clonotype was found many times. In nucleotides, the CDR3 is TGTGCCAGCAGTTACCGACGCCAAGGGTGGGTTTCACCCCTCCACTTT. It specifies CASSYRRQGWVSPLHF. The V and J genes are TRBV6-2 or TRBV6-3 and TRBJ1-6; no reliable D call. Trimming took 2 bases from V and 9 from J, leaving 17 bases between them. The germline V gene encodes CDR1 MNHEY and CDR2 SVGEGT. CDR3 length equals 16 residues.

In the case of this clonotype: This could be a read error, since a much larger clone is one nucleotide away. The V and J genes are TRBV6-4 and TRBJ2-1; D ambiguous. This CDR3 comprises 16 residues. Trimming cost V 5 bases and J 0 bases, with 14 bases left between them. Germline V gives CDR1 MRHNA, CDR2 SNTAGT. CDR3 DNA sequence: TGTGCCAGCAGTACCGGCGCTGCGTGCTCCTACAATGAGCAGTTCTTC. Translated: CASSTGAACSYNEQFF.

This clonotype appeared a few times. The J gene is TRBJ1-6, the V gene TRBV5-5; D remains ambiguous. V was trimmed by 0 bases and J by 7 bases, leaving 5 bases between them. Per the germline V gene, CDR1 is SGHKS and CDR2 is YYEKEE (reference sequence). The CDR3 runs 13 residues. CDR3 DNA: TGTGCCAGCAGCTTGGGACCGAATTCACCCCTCCACTTT. Protein sequence: CASSLGPNSPLHF.

This clonotype has more than one count but fewer than ten. This chain connects TRBV3-1 to TRBJ1-1; weak D call: TRBD1 (5 bases). The CDR3 has 16 amino acids. The germline V and J ends were trimmed by 1 base and 4 bases, with 16 bases remaining between them. CDR1 and CDR2 (germline): LGHDT, YNNKEL (reference sequence). Written as DNA, the CDR3 is TGTGCCAGCAGCCAAGGCTCGGTTGGGGGACGCACTGAAGCTTTCTTT. Amino acids: CASSQGSVGGRTEAFF. The full variable domain, completed using reference TRBV3-1 and TRBJ1-1, is DTAVSQTPKYLVTQMGNDKSIKCEQNLGHDTMYWYKQDSKKFLKIMFSYNNKELIINETVPNRFSPKSPDKAHLNLHINSLELGDSAVYFCASSQGSVGGRTEAFFGQGTRLTVV.